Below, one T cell receptor (beta chain) is given with its context. The data were taken from a study of resident and recirculating memory T cells in vitiligo. Produced via immunoSEQ multiplex PCR; TCRdb's table is partial and in-frame only. This table has fewer than 85,000 clones, 90% to 95% appearing once. V was trimmed by 4 bases and J by 2 bases, leaving 8 bases between them. The germline CDR1 and CDR2 sequences are MDHEN and SYDVKM. The CDR3 sequence is 13 residues long. The sequencing input was blood. The chain recombines TRBV28 with TRBJ2-5, with TRBD2 as a possible D gene (5 bases). The sequence was collected from a male donor with vitiligo. The CDR3 DNA reads as TGTGCCAGCAGTTCCCCGGGGCAAGAGACCCAGTACTTC. Its protein product is CASSSPGQETQYF.